Each of the 2 T cell receptor beta chains below was sequenced from the same sample in a study of blood T cell repertoires in COVID-19. This table comes from immunoSEQ multiplex PCR, and its TCRdb copy is limited to in-frame clones, with some not included. The sample records approximately 170,000 clones, 90% to 95% being singletons. Sample: peripheral blood. The receptors come from a woman aged 55-70 years with COVID-19, enrolled during active disease.

The rearrangement uses TRBV19 and TRBJ1-2; D unresolved. Germline CDR1 reads LNHDA; CDR2 reads SQIVND (reference sequence). The CDR3 is made up of 14 amino acids. The germline V and J ends were trimmed by 3 bases and 7 bases, with 15 bases remaining between them. CDR3 region: CASSMLEARAGYTF. In nucleotides, the CDR3 is TGTGCCAGTAGTATGTTGGAGGCGAGAGCTGGCTACACCTTC.

In DNA, the CDR3 is TGTGCCAGCAGTTCTACAGGGTATGGGGGCAATCAGCCCCAGCATTTT. It encodes CASSSTGYGGNQPQHF. The V gene is TRBV27, the J gene TRBJ1-5, with a tentative D call TRBD1 (6 bases). Germline CDR1 and CDR2: MNHEY and SMNVEV (reference sequence). V was cut by 4 bases and J by 2 bases, with 15 bases left in between. The CDR3 has 16 residues.